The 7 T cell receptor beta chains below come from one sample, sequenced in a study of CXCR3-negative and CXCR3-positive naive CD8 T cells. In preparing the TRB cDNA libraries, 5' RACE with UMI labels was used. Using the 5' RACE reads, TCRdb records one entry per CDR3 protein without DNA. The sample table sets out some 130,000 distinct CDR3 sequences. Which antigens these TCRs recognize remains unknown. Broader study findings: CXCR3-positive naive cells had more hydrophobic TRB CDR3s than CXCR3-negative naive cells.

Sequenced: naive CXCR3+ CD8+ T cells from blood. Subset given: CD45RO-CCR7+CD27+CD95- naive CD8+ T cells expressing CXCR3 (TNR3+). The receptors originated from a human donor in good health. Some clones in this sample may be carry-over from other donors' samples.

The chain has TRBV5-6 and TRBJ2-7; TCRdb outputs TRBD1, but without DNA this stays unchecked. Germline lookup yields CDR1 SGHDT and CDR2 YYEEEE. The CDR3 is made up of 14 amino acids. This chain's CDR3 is CASSFGDRGYEQYF.

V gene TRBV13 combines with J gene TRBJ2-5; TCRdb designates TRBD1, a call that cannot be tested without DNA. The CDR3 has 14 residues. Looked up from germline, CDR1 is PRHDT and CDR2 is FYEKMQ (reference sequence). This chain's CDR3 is CASSPRQTQETQYF.

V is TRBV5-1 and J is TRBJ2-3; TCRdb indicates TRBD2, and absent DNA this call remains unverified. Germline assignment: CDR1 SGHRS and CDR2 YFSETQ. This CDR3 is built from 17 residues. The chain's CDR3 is CASSPRDYLTGTDTQYF.

CDR3 loop: CASSYSARGGGELFF. The V call is TRBV6-2 or TRBV6-3, the J call TRBJ2-2; the D call from TCRdb, TRBD1, cannot be confirmed without DNA. This CDR3 is built from 15 residues. Germline CDR1 is MNHEY and CDR2 is SVGEGT.

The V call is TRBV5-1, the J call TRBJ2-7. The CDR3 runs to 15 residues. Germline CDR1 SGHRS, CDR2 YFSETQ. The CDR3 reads CASSLFSVGAPEQYF.

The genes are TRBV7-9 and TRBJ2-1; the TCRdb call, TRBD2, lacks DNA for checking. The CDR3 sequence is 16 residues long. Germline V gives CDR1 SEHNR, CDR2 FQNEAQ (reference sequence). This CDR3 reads CASSSPSGGAFNEQFF.

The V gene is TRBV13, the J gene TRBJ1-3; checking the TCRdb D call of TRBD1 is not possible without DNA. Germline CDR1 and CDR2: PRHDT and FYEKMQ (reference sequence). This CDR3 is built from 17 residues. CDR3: CASSMGQAHISGNTIYF.